Detailed here is one T cell receptor beta chain. Its antigen is unidentified. This entry belongs to a study of vaccination and CD4 T cells after COVID-19. On the study more broadly: The post-COVID samples were taken a median roughly 94 days after diagnosis, anywhere from 35 to 161.

V lost 1 base, J lost 4 bases, and 13 bases lay in between. CDR3 length: 15 residues. Germline CDR1 and CDR2: MGHRA and YSYEKL. Sequenced with the Oncomine TCR Beta short-read assay was DNA taken from cultured CD4+ T cells. Using the QIAamp micro DNA kit, genomic DNA was extracted from the CD4+ T cells that had been cultured. MiXCR was run by TCRdb on the PCR reads, yielding one entry per CDR3 protein. The data show fewer than 30,000 distinct CDR3 sequences, roughly 38% seen once. The time point: late sampling 161 to 241 days after vaccination in three convalescent patients. The sample's treatment: roughly 10-day PBMC culture with coronavirus spike peptide pools or control peptides (ViraFEST assay). Once peptide pools had expanded antigen-specific T cells, ViraFEST sequenced TCRs.

The rearrangement joins TRBV4-1 to TRBJ1-2; a possible D gene is TRBD1 (6 bases). The specimen was CD4+ T cells from blood, cultured in vitro, collected about 7 months after SARS-CoV-2 vaccination. The TCR originated in a human donor who had recovered from COVID-19. Here the CDR3 DNA reads TGCGCCAGCAGCCAAGTCGGGGGGCTCTCCTATGGCTACACCTTC. It is translated as CASSQVGGLSYGYTF.